This T cell receptor beta chain was sequenced during a study of blood T cell repertoires in COVID-19. Overall study context: Samples taken during acute and convalescent COVID-19 were collected in the United States, Italy and Spain.

V lost 0 bases, J lost 0 bases, and 0 bases stayed unmatched. Germline V gene data show CDR1 as SEHNR and CDR2 as FQNEAQ (reference sequence). This CDR3 region has 16 residues. Here immunoSEQ multiplex PCR was the method, and the copy in TCRdb shows in-frame clones only, minus some. The top ten hold roughly 0.54% of the sample, which has about 150,000 clones, roughly 89% seen once. This chain links TRBV7-9 with TRBJ2-3; 10 nucleotides line up with TRBD2. Sequencing input: peripheral blood. This receptor was identified in a man in his fifties or sixties with acute or convalescent COVID-19. The CDR3 DNA reads as TGTGCCAGCAGCTTAGCTAGCGGGGGGAGCACAGATACGCAGTATTTT. Its translation is CASSLASGGSTDTQYF.